This T cell receptor (beta chain) was sequenced during a study of T cells after yellow fever vaccination. This clonotype was observed a few times. Its antigen is undetermined. The study's findings and limits: Post-booster repertoires contained most primary-vaccination clones again (around 97% CD4, over 70% CD8).

MiXCR was run by TCRdb on the 5' RACE reads, yielding one entry per CDR3 protein. The table lists about 300,000 distinct CDR3 sequences, around 4.1% of them singletons, with approximately 24% in the top ten. Sequenced here: PBMCs, sampled 5 days after the yellow fever booster vaccination. This TCR was sampled from a man aged 18 to 30 who received the YFV17D yellow fever vaccine.

CDR3 amino acids: CASSLPVAFGLAGVVSTDTQYF. CDR3 sequence (DNA): TGTGCCAGCAGCCTGCCAGTGGCGTTTGGGCTAGCCGGGGTTGTAAGCACAGATACGCAGTATTTT. V and J are TRBV7-2 and TRBJ2-3, with a tentative D call TRBD2 (5 bases). CDR3 size: 22 residues. Germline V gene sequence: CDR1 SGHTA, CDR2 FQGNSA. Trimming shortened V by 5 bases and J by 0 bases, and 33 bases separated the two germline ends.